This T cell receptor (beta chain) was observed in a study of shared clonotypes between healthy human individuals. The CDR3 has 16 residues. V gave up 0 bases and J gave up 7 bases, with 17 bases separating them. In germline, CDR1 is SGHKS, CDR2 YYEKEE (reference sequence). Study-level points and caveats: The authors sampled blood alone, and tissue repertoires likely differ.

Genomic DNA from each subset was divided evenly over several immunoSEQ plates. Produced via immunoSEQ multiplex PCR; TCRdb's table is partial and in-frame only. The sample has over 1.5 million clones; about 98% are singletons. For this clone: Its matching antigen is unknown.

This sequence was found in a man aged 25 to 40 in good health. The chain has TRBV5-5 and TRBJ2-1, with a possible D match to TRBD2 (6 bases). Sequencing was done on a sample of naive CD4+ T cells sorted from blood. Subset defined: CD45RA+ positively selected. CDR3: CASSLAYGGVTNEQFF. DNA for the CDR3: TGTGCCAGCAGCTTGGCCTACGGGGGAGTTACGAATGAGCAGTTCTTC.